The clone carrying this T cell receptor (beta chain) has just one count. The antigen is not known. The data were taken from a study of cytomegalovirus exposure and HLA in healthy donors. Findings and caveats of the study: Exclusion applied to some V segments, including TRBV6-2 and TRBV6-3, as they were indistinguishable. The investigators catalogued 150 or so TCR beta chains as cytomegalovirus-associated. Analysis performed later showed TCR beta chains linked to HLA being more clonally expanded than equally common others.

CDR3 length: 14 amino acids. V lost 1 base and J lost 2; bases outside the gene matches: 4. The germline CDR1 and CDR2 sequences are GTSNPN and SVGIG (reference sequence). Both 60 Vbeta primers and 13 Jbeta primers went into the PCR. The data were produced by immunoSEQ multiplex PCR, yet TCRdb's version contains in-frame clones alone and is incomplete. The sample carries about 95,000 clones, just under 70% recorded once. This chain links TRBV30 with TRBJ2-7; 8 bases match TRBD2. The origin of this receptor is a woman aged 45-65 years in good health and CMV-seropositive. The sequenced material came from PBMCs. CDR3 bases: TGTGCCTGGAGTGACGAAGCGGGGGCCTACGAGCAGTACTTC. This codes for CAWSDEAGAYEQYF.